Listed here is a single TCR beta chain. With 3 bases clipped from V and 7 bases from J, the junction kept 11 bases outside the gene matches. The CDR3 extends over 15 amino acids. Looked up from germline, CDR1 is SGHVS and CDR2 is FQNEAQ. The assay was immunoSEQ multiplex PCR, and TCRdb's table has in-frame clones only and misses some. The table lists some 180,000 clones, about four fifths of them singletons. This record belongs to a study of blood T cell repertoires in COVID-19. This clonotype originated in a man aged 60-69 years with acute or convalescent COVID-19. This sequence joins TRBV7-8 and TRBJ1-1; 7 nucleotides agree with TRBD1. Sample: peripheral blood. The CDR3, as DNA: TGTGCCAGCAGCTTCCTGACAGGGTTGGTAGGTGAAGCTTTCTTT. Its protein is CASSFLTGLVGEAFF.